Below are 23 T cell receptor beta chains sequenced from a single sample in a study of PD-L1 blockade in urothelial cancer. Clones were sequenced by immunoSEQ multiplex PCR, and TCRdb holds only the in-frame ones, with some missing. Of around 110,000 clones listed, 85% to 90% were seen once; the top ten hold 1.5% to 2%. Noted time point: peripheral blood 6 weeks after treatment start. Sample: PBMCs, taken around atezolizumab (anti-PD-L1) treatment. The receptor set was obtained from a man aged 60-69 years with urothelial cancer.

The chain is built from TRBV19 and TRBJ2-7; D might be TRBD1 (6 bases). V lost 5 bases, J lost 5 bases, and 16 bases lay in between. The CDR3 extends over 14 amino acids. Germline CDR1 and CDR2: LNHDA and SQIVND (reference sequence). CDR3 amino acids: CASSAGQFWDEQYF. CDR3 nucleotides: TGTGCCAGTAGTGCAGGACAGTTTTGGGACGAGCAGTACTTC.

This rearrangement joins TRBV5-6 to TRBJ2-1, with TRBD2 identical over 7 bases. CDR3 size: 16 residues. With V trimmed by 4 bases and J by 2 bases, 9 bases remained unmatched. Germline lookup yields CDR1 SGHDT and CDR2 YYEEEE. In DNA, the CDR3 is TGTGCCAGCAGCGGCCTTAGCGGGCCCACCTACAATGAGCAGTTCTTC. Translating it yields CASSGLSGPTYNEQFF.

The genes are TRBV6-5 and TRBJ1-1, with D unclear. V was clipped by 0 bases and J by 7 bases, with 9 bases between them. CDR3 size: 13 residues. The germline gives CDR1 MNHEY, CDR2 SVGAGI. CDR3 DNA: TGTGCCAGCAGTTACTCGCCAGGAAATGAAGCTTTCTTT. Translation gives CASSYSPGNEAFF.

The chain carries TRBV7-9 and TRBJ1-1; D is possibly TRBD1 (5 bases). Germline V CDR1 and CDR2: SEHNR, FQNEAQ (reference sequence). Deletions cut 5 bases from V and 1 base from J, with 14 bases between. The CDR3 spans 15 residues. The CDR3 is CASSPRGAPNTEAFF. The CDR3 nucleotides read TGTGCCAGCAGCCCGCGCGGGGCTCCGAACACTGAAGCTTTCTTT.

This chain connects TRBV19 to TRBJ2-5; 7 positions match TRBD1. CDR1 LNHDA and CDR2 SQIVND come from the germline V gene (reference sequence). This CDR3 region has 13 residues. Unmatched junction bases numbered 4, after V lost 5 bases and J lost 4 bases. CDR3: CASSGTVRETQYF. CDR3 in DNA: TGTGCCAGTAGTGGGACAGTCCGAGAGACCCAGTACTTC.

The chain carries TRBV6-5 and TRBJ1-6, with a weak D call TRBD1 (6 bases). Germline CDR1 MNHEY, CDR2 SVGAGI. The V end was cut by 6 bases, the J end by 6 bases, with 12 bases between. The CDR3 is made up of 14 amino acids. The CDR3 sequence: CASRAQGLNSPLHF. CDR3 coding DNA: TGTGCCAGCAGGGCCCAGGGGCTTAATTCACCCCTCCACTTT.

The chain carries TRBV7-9 and TRBJ1-2; D possibly corresponds to TRBD1 (6 bases). The CDR3 sequence is 16 residues long. Deletions cut 5 bases from V and 3 bases from J, with 19 bases between. Germline CDR1 and CDR2: SEHNR and FQNEAQ (reference sequence). This chain's CDR3 is CASSGDTFIFHYGYTF. In DNA, the CDR3 is TGTGCCAGCAGCGGGGACACCTTCATTTTCCACTATGGCTACACCTTC.

The DNA of the CDR3 is TGCGCCAGCAGTTTTCAAGCCGGGACAGGGGAGACCGGGGAGCTGTTTTTT. The encoded protein is CASSFQAGTGETGELFF. This chain links TRBV5-1 with TRBJ2-2; 10 bases line up with TRBD1. The junction had 12 bases not matched to a gene; V was cut back by 5 bases and J by 5 bases. Germline V gene data show CDR1 as SGHRS and CDR2 as YFSETQ. The CDR3 runs 17 residues.

The rearrangement uses TRBV29-1 and TRBJ2-7, with unresolved D. Per germline, CDR1 SQVTM and CDR2 ANQGSEA. This CDR3 is 13 amino acids long. The V end lost 2 bases, the J end lost 0 bases, and 8 bases lay between the germline ends. The CDR3 loop reads CSVEIRSSYEQYF. In DNA form, the CDR3 reads TGCAGCGTTGAAATTAGAAGCTCCTACGAGCAGTACTTC.

The chain joins TRBV5-4 to TRBJ1-5; D uncertain. The CDR3 spans 12 residues. Germline CDR1 SGHNT, CDR2 YYREEE (reference sequence). Trimming took off 2 bases at V and 6 bases at J, with 6 bases between the two ends. The CDR3 loop reads CASSFPGQPQHF. In nucleotides, the CDR3 is TGTGCCAGCAGCTTTCCCGGTCAGCCCCAGCATTTT.

This chain connects TRBV14 to TRBJ1-2; maybe TRBD1 (6 bases). The CDR3 runs 14 residues. The ends were cut back, 1 base at V and 3 bases at J, with 9 bases in the middle. Germline-derived CDR1 and CDR2 are SGHDN and FVKESK. Here the CDR3 reads CASSQGQEDYGYTF. The CDR3 coding sequence is TGTGCCAGCAGCCAAGGACAGGAAGACTATGGCTACACCTTC.

The genes are TRBV28 and TRBJ2-7; 7 nucleotides line up with TRBD1. Per the germline V gene, CDR1 is MDHEN and CDR2 is SYDVKM. V was pared by 2 bases and J by 0 bases, with 7 bases of the junction left unmatched. The CDR3 runs 16 residues. This CDR3 is CASSLEGAPLSYEQYF. For the CDR3, the DNA is TGTGCCAGCAGTTTAGAGGGGGCGCCGCTCTCCTACGAGCAGTACTTC.

V usage is TRBV18 and J usage is TRBJ2-3; TRBD2 agrees at 9 bases. CDR3 length equals 16 residues. The germline CDR1 and CDR2 sequences are KGHSH and LQKENI. The J segment lost 4 bases and the V segment lost 6 bases, leaving 11 bases of the junction unmatched. This CDR3 is CASSLVRSGGSDTQYF. The CDR3 nucleotides are TGTGCCAGCTCCCTCGTCCGTAGCGGGGGTTCAGATACGCAGTATTTT.

This clone is a singleton in its sample. The V gene is TRBV28, the J gene TRBJ2-7; 7 bases line up with TRBD2. The CDR3 extends over 14 amino acids. The trim removed 8 bases at V and 3 bases at J, leaving 10 bases unmatched. CDR1 MDHEN and CDR2 SYDVKM come from the germline V gene. The CDR3: CASVPGGTFYEQYF. CDR3 coding DNA: TGTGCCAGCGTCCCCGGGGGGACTTTCTACGAGCAGTACTTC.

As DNA, the CDR3 is TGCGCCAGCAGCTTGGGAGTAGTGTGGACAGATACGCAGTATTTT. Amino acids: CASSLGVVWTDTQYF. V is TRBV5-1 and J is TRBJ2-3; no clear D gene. Trimming took off 0 bases at V and 3 bases at J, with 11 bases between the two ends. CDR3 length equals 15 residues. Germline loops: CDR1 SGHRS, CDR2 YFSETQ.

The chain recombines TRBV11-3 with TRBJ2-2; D might be TRBD1 (5 bases). Trimming stripped 1 base from V and 5 bases from J, with 8 bases between. The germline gives CDR1 SGHNT, CDR2 YENEEA. This CDR3 region has 14 residues. The CDR3 reads CASSLVGQTGELFF. The CDR3 DNA sequence: TGTGCCAGCAGCTTAGTGGGGCAGACCGGGGAGCTGTTTTTT.

The chain couples TRBV9 to TRBJ1-4; 8 bases align to TRBD1. The CDR3 totals 16 residues. The germline V gene encodes CDR1 SGDLS and CDR2 YYNGEE. The J segment lost 5 bases and the V segment lost 6 bases, leaving 12 bases of the junction unmatched. CDR3 residues: CASKPGGKNWNEKLFF. In nucleotides, the CDR3 is TGTGCCAGCAAACCAGGGGGCAAAAATTGGAATGAAAAACTGTTTTTT.

The chain combines TRBV14 with TRBJ2-3; TRBD2 matches at 15 bases. The V segment lost 1 base and the J segment 8 bases; nucleotides outside the gene matches: 10. This CDR3 spans 18 amino acids. Germline CDR1 and CDR2: SGHDN and FVKESK. CDR3 loop: CASSQVRGLAGGPGTQYF. CDR3 sequence (DNA): TGTGCCAGCAGCCAAGTCCGAGGACTAGCGGGAGGGCCTGGTACGCAGTATTTT.

This clone has a single count. The rearrangement joins TRBV12-5 to TRBJ2-7, with D maybe TRBD1 (5 bases). Germline assignment: CDR1 LGHNT and CDR2 FRNRAP. This CDR3 contains 14 residues. The V end was cut by 7 bases, the J end by 3 bases, with 16 bases between. The CDR3 DNA is TGTGCTAGTGAGACCCAGGGTCGTGACTACGAGCAGTACTTC. It yields the protein CASETQGRDYEQYF.

As DNA, the CDR3 is TGTGCCTGGAATCGCGGACTAGCGGGAGGTAAAGAGACCCAGTACTTC. Translation: CAWNRGLAGGKETQYF. The V call is TRBV30, the J call TRBJ2-5; TRBD2 agrees at 14 bases. Trimming took 4 bases from V and 3 from J; bases not matched to a gene: 7. The germline V gene has CDR1 GTSNPN and CDR2 SVGIG (reference sequence). This CDR3 spans 16 amino acids.

The V gene is TRBV2, the J gene TRBJ2-3; weak D call: TRBD1 (6 bases). The CDR3 length is 16 residues. V was pared by 6 bases and J by 1 base, with 17 bases between. Germline assignment: CDR1 SNHLY and CDR2 FYNNEI. CDR3 in DNA: TGTGCCAGCAGAACTCGGACAGAGCCGGGCACAGATACGCAGTATTTT. It codes for CASRTRTEPGTDTQYF.

This sequence joins TRBV7-2 and TRBJ1-5; D is unclear. V lost 1 base to trimming and J lost 5 bases, with 9 bases between them. From germline, CDR1 is SGHTA and CDR2 FQGNSA. The CDR3 is 14 amino acids. CDR3 sequence: CASSLVGRDQPQHF. For the CDR3, the DNA is TGTGCCAGCAGCTTAGTCGGGAGGGATCAGCCCCAGCATTTT.

The V gene is TRBV6-4, the J gene TRBJ2-3; possibly TRBD2 for D (5 bases). The CDR3 is made up of 15 amino acids. V dropped 3 bases and J dropped 0 bases, with 10 bases sitting between them. Looked up from germline, CDR1 is MRHNA and CDR2 is SNTAGT. CDR3 loop: CASSETGMSTDTQYF. The CDR3 DNA follows: TGTGCCAGCAGTGAAACGGGGATGAGCACAGATACGCAGTATTTT.